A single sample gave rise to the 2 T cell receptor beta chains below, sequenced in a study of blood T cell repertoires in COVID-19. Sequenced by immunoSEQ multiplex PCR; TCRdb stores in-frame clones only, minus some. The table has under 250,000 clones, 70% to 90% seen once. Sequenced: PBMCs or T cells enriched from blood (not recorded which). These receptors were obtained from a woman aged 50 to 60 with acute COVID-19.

The CDR3 reads CASGTGFYEQYF. The DNA for the CDR3 is TGTGCCAGCGGGACAGGGTTCTACGAGCAGTACTTC. The chain recombines TRBV5-4 with TRBJ2-7; 9 bases are a match to TRBD1. The germline gives CDR1 SGHNT, CDR2 YYREEE (reference sequence). The V segment lost 7 bases and the J segment 3 bases; nucleotides outside the gene matches: 2. The length of the CDR3 is 12 residues.

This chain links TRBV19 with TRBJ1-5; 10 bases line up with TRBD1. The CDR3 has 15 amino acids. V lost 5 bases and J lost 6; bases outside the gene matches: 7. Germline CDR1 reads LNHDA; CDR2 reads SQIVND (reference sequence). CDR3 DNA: TGTGCCAGTAGTCGCCGCGGGGACAGGGGTCAGCCCCAGCATTTT. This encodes CASSRRGDRGQPQHF.